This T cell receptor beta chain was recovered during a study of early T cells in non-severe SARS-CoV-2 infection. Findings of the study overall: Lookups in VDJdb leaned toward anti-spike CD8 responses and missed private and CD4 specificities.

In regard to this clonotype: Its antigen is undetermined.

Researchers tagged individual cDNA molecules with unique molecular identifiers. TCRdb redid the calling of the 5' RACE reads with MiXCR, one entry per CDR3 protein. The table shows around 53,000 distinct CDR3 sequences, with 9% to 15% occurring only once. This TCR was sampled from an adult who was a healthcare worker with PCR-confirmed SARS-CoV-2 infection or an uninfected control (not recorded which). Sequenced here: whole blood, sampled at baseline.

CDR3 amino acids: CASSDSSHTDTQYF. The CDR3 nucleotides are TGTGCCAGCAGTGACTCTAGTCACACAGATACGCAGTATTTT. This chain links TRBV6-4 with TRBJ2-3; no clear D gene. CDR1 and CDR2 (germline): MRHNA, SNTAGT. The CDR3 is made up of 14 amino acids. Trimming cost V 0 bases and J 2 bases, with 6 bases left between them.